This T cell receptor (beta chain) was identified during a study of T cells after yellow fever vaccination. Study results and limitations: Sequencing of sorted memory subsets on day 0 failed to detect almost all vaccine-responding clonotypes.

They built TCR cDNA with 5'RACE template switching, a step that put in a universal primer site and UMIs. TCRdb fed the 5' RACE reads into MiXCR, producing one record per CDR3 protein. The sample contains around 60,000 distinct CDR3 sequences, approximately 6% of which appear only once. Sequencing used PBMCs, either bulk or a sorted T-cell subset (CD4+, CD8+, memory, or dextramer-sorted; not recorded which), obtained on the day of the yellow fever booster vaccination. The receptor was isolated from a man younger than 35 who received the YFV17D yellow fever vaccine.

The CDR3 sequence is CASSYSGGLNTGELFF. Written as DNA, the CDR3 is TGCGCCAGCAGCTACAGCGGGGGCCTCAACACCGGGGAGCTGTTTTTT. The chain links TRBV5-1 to TRBJ2-2; 8 nucleotides agree with TRBD2. The CDR3 consists of 16 residues. Germline-derived CDR1 and CDR2 are SGHRS and YFSETQ. With 3 bases clipped from V and 2 bases from J, the junction kept 6 bases outside the gene matches.